This passage covers 32 T cell receptor beta chains from one sample sequenced in a study of T cells expressing NK-cell markers. Reprocessing the 5' RACE reads, TCRdb reports a single entry for every CDR3 protein and omits DNA. The listing records 300,000 to 500,000 distinct CDR3 sequences. The sequenced material came from blood T cells: a sorted CD56 or NKG2C T cell subset, CD4+ or CD8+ T cells, or bulk PBMC T cells (not recorded which). The receptor source for this set is a woman in her fifties or sixties in good health.

The genes are TRBV7-3 and TRBJ1-4. Germline V lookup: CDR1 SGHTA, CDR2 FQGTGA. This CDR3 comprises 15 residues. CDR3 protein: CASSLDIVKEEKLFF.

The V gene is TRBV15, the J gene TRBJ1-1; checking the TCRdb D call of TRBD1 is not possible without DNA. The V gene's germline CDR1 is LNHNV and CDR2 YYDKDF (reference sequence). This CDR3 contains 14 residues. CDR3 in amino acids: CATRGRQGPTEAFF.

V and J are TRBV5-1 and TRBJ2-1; TCRdb gives TRBD2 as the D gene, but with no DNA this cannot be confirmed. CDR1 is SGHRS, CDR2 YFSETQ, per germline. This CDR3 region has 17 residues. This chain's CDR3 is CASSLGSGLAGRGEQFF.

V usage is TRBV20-1 and J usage is TRBJ2-7; the TRBD1 assignment by TCRdb is unverifiable without DNA. This CDR3 has 14 amino acids. Germline CDR1 reads DFQATT; CDR2 reads SNEGSKA (reference sequence). Here the CDR3 reads CSARPTGATYEQYF.

The rearrangement links TRBV7-9 to TRBJ2-4; checking the TCRdb D call of TRBD1 is not possible without DNA. CDR3 length: 16 residues. Germline loops: CDR1 SEHNR, CDR2 FQNEAQ (reference sequence). Here the CDR3 reads CASSLDRLLAKNIQYF.

This chain joins TRBV2 and TRBJ2-7. The germline V gene has CDR1 SNHLY and CDR2 FYNNEI. CDR3 size: 15 residues. CDR3 sequence reads: CTSSGRPDRPYEQYF.

This chain connects TRBV7-9 to TRBJ2-1; lacking DNA, the TRBD2 call made by TCRdb goes unchecked. The CDR3 totals 15 residues. The germline V gene encodes CDR1 SEHNR and CDR2 FQNEAQ (reference sequence). CDR3 region: CASSLTAGIGNEQFF.

The J gene is TRBJ1-2, the V gene TRBV10-3; the TRBD1 assignment by TCRdb is unverifiable without DNA. Germline CDR1 reads ENHRY; CDR2 reads SYGVKD. The CDR3 contains 15 residues. The chain's CDR3 is CATTDRDRAPYGYTF.

The genes are TRBV4-1 and TRBJ2-2; the TRBD2 assignment by TCRdb is unverifiable without DNA. The CDR3 contains 23 residues. Per germline, CDR1 MGHRA and CDR2 YSYEKL. CDR3 amino acids: CASSQGGWAASGRARQITGELFF.

This chain uses TRBV29-1 with TRBJ2-1; the D gene TCRdb calls, TRBD1, cannot be checked with no DNA. CDR1 SQVTM and CDR2 ANQGSEA come from the germline V gene. CDR3 length equals 12 residues. The chain's CDR3 is CSVAREPNEQFF.

The chain links TRBV3-1 to TRBJ2-7; TCRdb picks TRBD1, but there is no DNA to check that call. Germline values: CDR1 LGHDT, CDR2 YNNKEL (reference sequence). The CDR3 is 15 amino acids. CDR3 loop: CASSQSLGGVNEQYF.

The chain uses TRBV15 and TRBJ2-2; the TCRdb D gene call, TRBD1, has no DNA to confirm it. This CDR3 has 17 residues. Germline values: CDR1 LNHNV, CDR2 YYDKDF (reference sequence). Here the CDR3 reads CATSRGTGWRSSGELFF.

The V call is TRBV5-1, the J call TRBJ2-1; TCRdb's D gene call, TRBD1, goes unchecked for lack of DNA. The CDR3 is made up of 15 amino acids. Per germline, CDR1 SGHRS and CDR2 YFSETQ. CDR3 residues: CASSFPGKGYNEQFF.

V gene TRBV11-3 combines with J gene TRBJ1-1. The CDR3 runs 16 residues. Germline V lookup: CDR1 SGHNT, CDR2 YENEEA. CDR3 loop: CASSSWRGWGNTEAFF.

The CDR3 here is CASRPSGILPETQYF. V is TRBV5-6 and J is TRBJ2-3; the TCRdb D gene call, TRBD2, has no DNA to confirm it. Germline CDR1 reads SGHDT; CDR2 reads YYEEEE. The CDR3 runs 15 residues.

V and J are TRBV4-2 and TRBJ2-2; TCRdb lists TRBD2, though no DNA is available to test this call. Germline CDR1 and CDR2: LGHNA and YNFKEQ. The CDR3 consists of 15 residues. CDR3 in amino acids: CASSQVAGDHRELFF.

This chain joins TRBV5-6 and TRBJ2-2; without DNA, the TCRdb call of TRBD2 cannot be checked. Germline loops: CDR1 SGHDT, CDR2 YYEEEE. The length of the CDR3 is 13 residues. The CDR3 is CASSSSGSGELFF.

The chain combines TRBV20-1 with TRBJ2-1; absent DNA, TCRdb's TRBD2 call cannot be checked. Germline assignment: CDR1 DFQATT and CDR2 SNEGSKA (reference sequence). The CDR3 runs 13 residues. CDR3 sequence reads: CSAMSGSIDEQFF.

The rearrangement uses TRBV7-8 and TRBJ2-7; TCRdb picks TRBD2, but there is no DNA to check that call. Germline lookup yields CDR1 SGHVS and CDR2 FQNEAQ. The CDR3 has 15 amino acids. The CDR3 sequence is CASSLRGRAPYEQYF.

This chain uses TRBV7-9 with TRBJ2-6; the TCRdb call, TRBD1, lacks DNA for checking. Per the germline V gene, CDR1 is SEHNR and CDR2 is FQNEAQ (reference sequence). CDR3 size: 17 residues. CDR3 amino acids: CASSLVGTLSGANVLTF.

The chain recombines TRBV2 with TRBJ2-5. The V gene's germline CDR1 is SNHLY and CDR2 FYNNEI. The CDR3 totals 13 residues. CDR3 protein: CASTRRVQETQYF.

This rearrangement joins TRBV21-1 to TRBJ2-6; TCRdb returns TRBD1, unconfirmable since there is no DNA. TRBV21-1 is noted as a pseudogene. This CDR3 comprises 19 residues. The CDR3: CASSMGGWGHFSGANVLTF.

V usage is TRBV20-1 and J usage is TRBJ2-5; lacking DNA, the TRBD2 call made by TCRdb goes unchecked. CDR3 length equals 16 residues. CDR1 is DFQATT and CDR2 is SNEGSKA in the germline V gene (reference sequence). This CDR3 reads CSARDATSWNGETQYF.

The V call is TRBV18, the J call TRBJ1-2. This CDR3 is 16 amino acids long. Germline V gives CDR1 KGHSH, CDR2 LQKENI. This CDR3 is CASSPQHGYSGYGYTF.

The chain carries TRBV12-3 or TRBV12-4 and TRBJ1-1; without DNA, the TCRdb call of TRBD1 cannot be checked. CDR3 length: 17 amino acids. The CDR3 protein is CASSFLDRGSGPTEAFF.

This chain uses TRBV25-1 with TRBJ1-1; TCRdb's D gene call, TRBD1, goes unchecked for lack of DNA. The CDR3 contains 12 residues. CDR1 and CDR2 from the germline V gene are MGHDK and SYGVNS. The CDR3 reads CASRGAYTEAFF.

The V call is TRBV7-9, the J call TRBJ2-7; TCRdb designates TRBD1, a call that cannot be tested without DNA. The germline V gene has CDR1 SEHNR and CDR2 FQNEAQ (reference sequence). The CDR3 has 17 amino acids. The CDR3 loop reads CASSFLPGSRVSYEQYF.

This sequence joins TRBV5-1 and TRBJ2-1; TCRdb selects TRBD2, and the lack of DNA leaves this call unchecked. This CDR3 is 15 amino acids long. Per the germline V gene, CDR1 is SGHRS and CDR2 is YFSETQ. The CDR3 is CASSPSSGGKNEQFF.

The chain employs TRBV6-2 or TRBV6-3 and TRBJ2-1; TCRdb proposes TRBD2, but this gene call is untestable without DNA. The germline V gene encodes CDR1 MNHEY and CDR2 SVGEGT. The CDR3 is 14 amino acids. This chain's CDR3 is CASSYTSVTNEQFF.

The rearrangement links TRBV19 to TRBJ2-5; absent DNA, TCRdb's TRBD2 call cannot be checked. Germline V CDR1 and CDR2: LNHDA, SQIVND (reference sequence). This CDR3 contains 18 residues. The CDR3 sequence is CASRNLRTSGQYQETQYF.

The J gene is TRBJ1-2, the V gene TRBV6-2 or TRBV6-3. The CDR3 has 17 amino acids. Per germline, CDR1 MNHEY and CDR2 SVGEGT. CDR3 sequence reads: CASSNSGGSFPNYGYTF.

The genes are TRBV4-1 and TRBJ2-5; as DNA is missing, the TRBD2 call by TCRdb cannot be tested. This CDR3 region has 14 residues. CDR1 and CDR2 from the germline V gene are MGHRA and YSYEKL. CDR3 amino acids: CASSYSGGRETQYF.